Below, 2 T cell receptor beta chains from the same sample are listed, as sequenced in a study of identical twins (TCRdb year 2016). The library was produced with 5' RACE. These reads were obtained on an Illumina HiSeq 2000. The public sequencing data were trimmed at Q25 with fastp and processed into clonotypes with MiXCR by TCRdb, which kept only in-frame beta chains. Rows are combined by CDR3 protein, so each entry shows the most common genes and DNA. The table for this sample lists fewer than 900,000 distinct CDR3 sequences; around a sixth of them were counted only once. The leading ten clones occupy under 15% of the sample. The same data also went into a second study, on T cells expressing NK-cell markers.

The sequencing sample was made of PBMCs. These receptors originate from a woman under 30 in good health.

This chain uses TRBV7-9 with TRBJ2-7, with D hard to call. Germline V gives CDR1 SEHNR, CDR2 FQNEAQ (reference sequence). This CDR3 is built from 12 residues. V lost 5 bases to trimming and J lost 4 bases, with 9 bases between them. CDR3 amino acids: CASSARPYEQYF. CDR3 in DNA: TGTGCCAGCAGCGCGAGACCATACGAGCAGTACTTC. Variable domain in full (rest from reference TRBV7-9 and TRBJ2-7): DTGVSQNPRHKITKRGQNVTFRCDPISEHNRLYWYRQTLGQGPEFLTYFQNEAQLEKSRLLSDRFSAERPKGSFSTLEIQRTEQGDSAMYLCASSARPYEQYFGPGTRLTVT.

In its sample, this clonotype was seen once. The V gene is TRBV19, the J gene TRBJ2-7; TRBD1 is a possible D gene (5 bases). The germline gives CDR1 LNHDA, CDR2 SQIVND (reference sequence). The CDR3 loop spans 13 amino acids. The germline V and J ends were trimmed by 5 bases and 7 bases, with 15 bases remaining between them. The CDR3 sequence: CASSDRAPREQYF. CDR3 bases: TGTGCCAGTAGTGACAGAGCCCCTAGAGAGCAGTACTTC.